This is a list of T cell receptor beta chains from one sample in a study of blood T cell repertoires in COVID-19. Sequenced by immunoSEQ multiplex PCR; TCRdb stores in-frame clones only, minus some. The sample shows 90,000 or so clones, 84% of them seen only once. The sequenced material came from peripheral blood. These receptor sequences come from a man in his fifties or sixties with acute or convalescent COVID-19. Each CDR3 is given with its conserved first and last residue. Each record gives: V gene, J gene, D gene, clone size, CDR3 DNA, CDR3 protein. D genes are given only for firm matches. The size of a clone is reported for some rows only, either as once, few or many, or as a class for expanded clones.

>TRBV7-2|TRBJ1-3|NA|NA
TGTGCCAGCAGCCCAGCTGGGGGGGCTGGTGGAAACACCATATATTTT
CASSPAGGAGGNTIYF
>TRBV19|TRBJ1-5|NA|NA
TGTGCCAGTAGTACCCAGGGTCCGGGTCAGCCCCAGCATTTT
CASSTQGPGQPQHF
>TRBV7-2|TRBJ2-7|TRBD2|NA
TGTGCCAGCAGCTCGCTCGGGGGGAGTACCTCCTACGAGCAGTACTTC
CASSSLGGSTSYEQYF
>TRBV5-1|TRBJ2-7|TRBD1|few
TGCGCCAGCAGCTTTACCGGGACAGGGGGCTACGAGCAGTACTTC
CASSFTGTGGYEQYF
>TRBV19|TRBJ1-5|NA|NA
TGTGCCAGTAAGGGGGGGGGTCTGAATAGCAATCAGCCCCAGCATTTT
CASKGGGLNSNQPQHF
>TRBV14|TRBJ1-2|TRBD1|NA
TGTGCCAGCAGCCTTATAGGACAGGGGGAAAATGGCTACACCTTC
CASSLIGQGENGYTF
>TRBV3-1/TRBV3-2|TRBJ2-5|NA|NA
TGTGCCAGCAGCCAAGCCCTCATTTGGGGCAGTGGAGAGACCCAGTACTTC
CASSQALIWGSGETQYF
>TRBV6-5|TRBJ1-6|NA|once
TGTGCCACCTCGACAAGAGTTAATTCACCCCTCCACTTT
CATSTRVNSPLHF
>TRBV4-1|TRBJ2-2|NA|NA
TGCGCCAGCAGCCAAGAGGGAAGAGGGGGGGAGCTGTTTTTT
CASSQEGRGGELFF
>TRBV6-5|TRBJ1-6|NA|NA
TGTGCCAGCAGTTACTCGAGGACGGGAAGATCACCCCTCCACTTT
CASSYSRTGRSPLHF
>TRBV5-4|TRBJ2-1|NA|few
TGTGCCAGCAGGTGGACTAACGACAATGAGCAGTTCTTC
CASRWTNDNEQFF
>TRBV28|TRBJ1-3|NA|NA
TGTGCCAGCAGTTTAGCCACAGTCTCTGGAAACACCATATATTTT
CASSLATVSGNTIYF
>TRBV2|TRBJ1-6|NA|NA
TGTGCCAGCAGACAACAGAGCTCCTATAATTCACCCCTCCACTTT
CASRQQSSYNSPLHF
>TRBV28|TRBJ1-2|TRBD1|NA
TGTGCCAGCAGAACCGGGACAGGGAATGGCTACACCTTC
CASRTGTGNGYTF
>TRBV30|TRBJ1-6|TRBD1|NA
TGTGCCTGGAGTGGGAATTCCGGGACAGGGGTATCACCCCTCCACTTT
CAWSGNSGTGVSPLHF